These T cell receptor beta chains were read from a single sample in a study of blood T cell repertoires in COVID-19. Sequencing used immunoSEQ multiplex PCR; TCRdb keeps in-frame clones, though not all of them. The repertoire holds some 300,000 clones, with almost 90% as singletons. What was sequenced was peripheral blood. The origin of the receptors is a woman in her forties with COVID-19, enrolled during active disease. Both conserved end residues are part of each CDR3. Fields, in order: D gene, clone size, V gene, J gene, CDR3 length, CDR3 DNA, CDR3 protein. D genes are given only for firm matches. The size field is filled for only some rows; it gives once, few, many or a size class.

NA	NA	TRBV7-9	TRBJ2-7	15	TGTGCCAGCAGCTTAGCGGGGACTCCATACTACGAGCAGTACTTC	CASSLAGTPYYEQYF
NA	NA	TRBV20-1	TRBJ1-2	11	TGCAGTGCCAGGGTGGGCTATGGCTACACCTTC	CSARVGYGYTF
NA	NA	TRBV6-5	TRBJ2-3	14	TGTGCCACCACCCGGCCACTATTCACAGATACGCAGTATTTT	CATTRPLFTDTQYF
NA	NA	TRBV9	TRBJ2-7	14	TGTGCCAGCAGTTCAGGTAGTCTTCCCTACGAGCAGTACTTC	CASSSGSLPYEQYF
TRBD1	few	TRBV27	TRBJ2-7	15	TGTGCCAGCAGCGAAGACAGGGGAGGCTCCTACGAGCAGTACTTC	CASSEDRGGSYEQYF
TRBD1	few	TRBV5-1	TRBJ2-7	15	TGCGCCAGCAGATCAGGACAGGGAAACCCCTACGAGCAGTACTTC	CASRSGQGNPYEQYF
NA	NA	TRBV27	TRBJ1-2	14	TGTGCCAGCAGTTTTCGCCCGGTAGACTATGGCTACACCTTC	CASSFRPVDYGYTF
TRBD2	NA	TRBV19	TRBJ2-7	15	TGTGCCAGTAGTATCGTTCAGGGACTATCCTACGAGCAGTACTTC	CASSIVQGLSYEQYF
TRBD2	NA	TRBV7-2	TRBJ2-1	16	TGTGCCAGCAGCTTACTAGCGGGGATTGGCGGCAATGAGCAGTTCTTC	CASSLLAGIGGNEQFF
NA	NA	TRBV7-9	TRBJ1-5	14	TGTGCCAGCAGCTTACAGGCCACTGGACAGCCCCAGCATTTT	CASSLQATGQPQHF
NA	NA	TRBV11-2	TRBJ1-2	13	TGTGCCAGCAGCCCACACAGAAACTATGGCTACACCTTC	CASSPHRNYGYTF
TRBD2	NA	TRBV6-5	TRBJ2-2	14	TGTGCCAGCAGTTGGACTAGATTGACCGGGGAGCTGTTTTTT	CASSWTRLTGELFF
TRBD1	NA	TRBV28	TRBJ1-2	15	TGTGCCAGCAGTACGGTCCCGGGACAGGGCTATGGCTACACCTTC	CASSTVPGQGYGYTF
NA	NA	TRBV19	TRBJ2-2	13	TGTGCCAGTAATTCGGGATGGGCCGGGGAGCTGTTTTTT	CASNSGWAGELFF
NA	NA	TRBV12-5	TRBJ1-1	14	TGTGCTAGTGGTCAGTCCCCGGGGTACACTGAAGCTTTCTTT	CASGQSPGYTEAFF
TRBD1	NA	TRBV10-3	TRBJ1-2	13	TGTGCCATCAAAGGGGACAGGGGAGGAGGCTACACCTTC	CAIKGDRGGGYTF
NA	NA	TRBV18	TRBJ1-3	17	TGTGCCAGCTCACCCATGCGGGGTTCAGCCTCTGGAAACACCATATATTTT	CASSPMRGSASGNTIYF
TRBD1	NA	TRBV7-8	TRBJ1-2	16	TGTGCCAGCAGCACAATCGGGACAGCAGTGAACTATGGCTACACCTTC	CASSTIGTAVNYGYTF
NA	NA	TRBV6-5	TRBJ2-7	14	TGTGCCAGCAGTTCGGACTACCTGGACTACGAGCAGTACTTC	CASSSDYLDYEQYF
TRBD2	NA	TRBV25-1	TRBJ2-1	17	TGTGCCAGCAGTGAACCTCCCGGGACTAGCGGGAGAAATGAGCAGTTCTTC	CASSEPPGTSGRNEQFF
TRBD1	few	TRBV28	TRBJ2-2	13	TGTGCCAGCTCGGGACAGGGTATCGGGGAGCTGTTTTTT	CASSGQGIGELFF
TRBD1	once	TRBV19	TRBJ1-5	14	TGTGCCAGTAGTATCCGACAGGGCGGACAGCCCCAGCATTTT	CASSIRQGGQPQHF
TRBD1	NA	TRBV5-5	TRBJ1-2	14	TGTGCCAGCAGCTTGGCCGGGACAGAGATCGGCTACACCTTC	CASSLAGTEIGYTF
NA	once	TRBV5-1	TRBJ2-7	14	TGCGCCAGCAGCTCCCCGGACAGAACCTACGAGCAGTACTTC	CASSSPDRTYEQYF
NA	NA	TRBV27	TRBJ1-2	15	TGTGCCAGCAGTTTAGGGAGCTCAAACCCCTATGGCTACACCTTC	CASSLGSSNPYGYTF
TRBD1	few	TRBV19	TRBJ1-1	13	TGTGCCAGTAGTTCGCTACAGGGGCGAGGAGCTTTCTTT	CASSSLQGRGAFF
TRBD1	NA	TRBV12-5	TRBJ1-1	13	TGTGCTAGTGGGGGGACAGGGAACACTGAAGCTTTCTTT	CASGGTGNTEAFF
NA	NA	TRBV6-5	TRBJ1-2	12	TGTGCCAGCATAGCGCGGGACTATGGCTACACCTTC	CASIARDYGYTF
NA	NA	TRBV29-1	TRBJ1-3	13	TGCAGCGTTGCTACGCGGTTCGGAAACACCATATATTTT	CSVATRFGNTIYF